This T cell receptor beta chain is drawn from a study of blood T cells in healthy people across ages. In the study overall: T cells yielded about one barcoded beta molecule per two cells through template switching.

This clonotype was seen repeatedly, ten times or more. Germline V gives CDR1 DFQATT, CDR2 SNEGSKA (reference sequence). This CDR3 is 14 amino acids long. Germline trimming cut 5 bases from V and 3 bases from J; bases unmatched to any gene: 4. The authors ran a second PCR of 7 to 11 cycles using a sample-barcoded 5' primer and a J-beta primer mix. One entry per CDR3 protein results from TCRdb running MiXCR on the 5' RACE reads. The sample has 600,000 to 800,000 distinct CDR3 sequences, 52% seen once. Sequenced: blood. This clonotype was obtained from a woman older than 75 in good health. The V gene is TRBV20-1, the J gene TRBJ2-1; 10 bases line up with TRBD2. The CDR3 sequence: CSAPRTSGYNEQFF. CDR3 in DNA: TGCAGTGCTCCCCGGACTAGCGGCTACAATGAGCAGTTCTTC.